This T cell receptor beta chain was obtained from a study of T cell changes during pregnancy in multiple sclerosis. Measured with immunoSEQ multiplex PCR; TCRdb has only the in-frame clones, and not every one. The table has 25,000 to 40,000 clones, roughly 91% seen once; the top ten hold approximately 3.6%. Sequenced material: CD8+ T cells from peripheral blood mononuclear cells, taken in the second trimester of pregnancy. The source is a female donor in good health, enrolled as a control in a pregnancy study.

For the CDR3, the DNA is TGTGCCAGCAGCTTTGGGGGAGGGGCTAACTATGGCTACACCTTC. Its protein is CASSFGGGANYGYTF. The rearrangement joins TRBV7-2 to TRBJ1-2; D perhaps matches TRBD1 (5 bases). Trimming stripped 3 bases from V and 0 bases from J, with 11 bases between. Germline V gene data show CDR1 as SGHTA and CDR2 as FQGNSA. This CDR3 is built from 15 residues.